This TCR beta chain was captured by sequencing in a study of regulatory T cells in long-lasting Graves disease. The overall study: Persistence in Graves' disease denoted antithyroid drug use beyond 5 years alongside positive TSH receptor antibodies. Findings and caveats of the study: It was in persistent disease that TRBV28, TRBJ1-2 and TRBJ2-5 were favored.

Combining iRepertoire HTBI primers with Arm-PCR of CDR3 regions, the authors built TCR beta libraries. Each CDR3 protein is one row after TCRdb ran MiXCR on the multiplex PCR reads. The sample holds about 470,000 distinct CDR3 sequences, 20% seen once. Documented time point: persistent/refractory GD, antithyroid drugs over 5 years with positive TRAb. PBMCs provided the RNA from which the TCR library was made. This clonotype was detected ten times or more. Antigen: not known. From germline, CDR1 is SEHNR and CDR2 FQNEAQ (reference sequence). The CDR3 extends over 15 amino acids. J was trimmed by 5 bases and V by 5 bases; bases with no gene match: 11.

This clonotype originated in a female donor with Graves disease. This chain links TRBV7-9 with TRBJ2-7, with 8 bases identical to TRBD2. The sample was peripheral blood mononuclear cells (PBMCs), taken when the disease was refractory, from a patient treated with antithyroid drugs. CDR3 region: CASSPWTSLFHEQYF. DNA of the CDR3: TGTGCCAGCAGCCCATGGACTAGCCTATTCCACGAGCAGTACTTC.